One and the same sample provided the 32 T cell receptor beta chains below, sequenced in a study of radiotherapy plus CTLA-4 blockade in lung cancer listed by TCRdb under 2018. The library was built by means of the immunoSEQ multiplex PCR assay. TCRdb took over this immuneACCESS table, retaining in-frame rearrangements with V and J assigned. Such tables are incomplete; in checked studies, under half of the missing clones stem from an unresolved V gene, and the remainder is unexplained. The sample yields about 87,000 clones; around 90% were counted once. The top ten hold approximately 16% of the sample. Sequenced here: peripheral blood, sampled from a patient treated with radiotherapy plus ipilimumab. Receptor source: a human donor with non-small cell lung cancer that progressed on radiotherapy plus ipilimumab.

The chain has TRBV5-1 and TRBJ1-4, with TRBD1 as a possible D gene (5 bases). The CDR3 has 17 amino acids. Germline V gene data show CDR1 as SGHRS and CDR2 as YFSETQ. V lost 1 base and J 6 bases, leaving 19 bases between the germline ends. The CDR3 protein is CASSLPATGTADEKLFF. As DNA, the CDR3 is TGCGCCAGCAGCTTGCCCGCTACCGGGACTGCTGATGAAAAACTGTTTTTT. The variable domain in full, completed from reference TRBV5-1 and TRBJ1-4, reads KAGVTQTPRYLIKTRGQQVTLSCSPISGHRSVSWYQQTPGQGLQFLFEYFSETQRNKGNFPGRFSGRQFSNSRSEMNVSTLELGDSALYLCASSLPATGTADEKLFFGSGTQLSVL.

This chain connects TRBV25-1 to TRBJ2-7, with TRBD1 matching over 9 bases. The CDR3 has 12 amino acids. V lost 5 bases and J lost 12; bases outside the gene matches: 8. Germline V gene data show CDR1 as MGHDK and CDR2 as SYGVNS. The CDR3 DNA reads as TGTGCCAGCAGTACCCCCGGGACAGGGTTGTACTTC. Amino acids: CASSTPGTGLYF.

The V gene is TRBV4-1, the J gene TRBJ2-1; 11 positions agree with TRBD2. This CDR3 is 18 amino acids long. The junction had 6 bases not matched to a gene; V was cut back by 0 bases and J by 2 bases. The germline V gene encodes CDR1 MGHRA and CDR2 YSYEKL. CDR3 in amino acids: CASSQDRVAGGPYNEQFF. CDR3 nucleotide sequence: TGCGCCAGCAGCCAAGATAGGGTAGCGGGGGGGCCCTACAATGAGCAGTTCTTC.

Only a few counts were recorded for this clone. V and J are TRBV4-1 and TRBJ1-2, with D hard to call. The CDR3 has 13 amino acids. The V gene lost 0 bases and the J gene lost 2 bases, with 4 bases spanning the gap. Per germline, CDR1 MGHRA and CDR2 YSYEKL. CDR3 region: CASSQEGNYGYTF. The CDR3 DNA is TGCGCCAGCAGCCAAGAAGGGAACTATGGCTACACCTTC.

The count of this clone is one. This sequence joins TRBV10-3 and TRBJ2-2, with a weak D call TRBD2 (6 bases). This CDR3 is built from 14 residues. V lost 10 bases, J lost 3 bases, and 15 bases lay in between. From germline, CDR1 is ENHRY and CDR2 SYGVKD. CDR3 protein: CATRLGTDTGELFF. CDR3 DNA sequence: TGTGCCACCAGACTAGGAACGGACACCGGGGAGCTGTTTTTT.

The V gene is TRBV5-1, the J gene TRBJ2-7; D may be TRBD2 (7 bases). V lost 0 bases and J 2 bases, leaving 9 bases between the germline ends. Germline assignment: CDR1 SGHRS and CDR2 YFSETQ. The CDR3 has 14 residues. CDR3 sequence (DNA): TGCGCCAGCAGCTTGGCCGGGGGGCCCTACGAGCAGTACTTC. Its protein product is CASSLAGGPYEQYF.

The gene calls are TRBV14 and TRBJ2-3; 10 bases align to TRBD1. Germline V CDR1 and CDR2: SGHDN, FVKESK. With 0 bases clipped from V and 5 bases from J, the junction kept 5 bases outside the gene matches. The CDR3 contains 16 residues. CDR3 DNA sequence: TGTGCCAGCAGCCAAGATCCCGGACAGGGGGTAGATACGCAGTATTTT. This translates into CASSQDPGQGVDTQYF. Full variable domain (missing parts from reference TRBV14 and TRBJ2-3): EAGVTQFPSHSVIEKGQTVTLRCDPISGHDNLYWYRRVMGKEIKFLLHFVKESKQDESGMPNNRFLAERTGGTYSTLKVQPAELEDSGVYFCASSQDPGQGVDTQYFGPGTRLTVL.

The CDR3 region is CASSQASVTVYNEQFF. CDR3 coding DNA: TGCGCCAGCAGCCAAGCCTCCGTGACTGTATACAATGAGCAGTTCTTC. This chain connects TRBV4-1 to TRBJ2-1; D unresolved. Trimming left V 1 base short and J 4 bases short, with 14 bases between. Germline CDR1 MGHRA, CDR2 YSYEKL. The CDR3 length is 16 residues.

Remarks on this clone: In the same sample, other DNA sequences code for this CDR3. The chain has TRBV29-1 and TRBJ2-7; the match to TRBD1 covers 11 bases. The CDR3 has 12 amino acids. Germline V gene sequence: CDR1 SQVTM, CDR2 ANQGSEA. The J segment lost 6 bases and the V segment lost 7 bases, leaving 5 bases of the junction unmatched. The CDR3 DNA reads TGCAGCGGGGGGACAGGGGGGGTCGAGCAGTACTTC. Translating it yields CSGGTGGVEQYF.

This clone was detected once. The chain links TRBV7-2 to TRBJ1-6; weak D call: TRBD1 (6 bases). V was pared by 0 bases and J by 8 bases, with 11 bases between. Germline V lookup: CDR1 SGHTA, CDR2 FQGNSA. This CDR3 contains 15 residues. The CDR3 bases are TGTGCCAGCAGCTTAGCCGCCAGGGGTGATTCACCCCTCCACTTT. Translated: CASSLAARGDSPLHF.

This clone was counted a few times. V gene TRBV6-1 combines with J gene TRBJ2-7; 11 bases agree with TRBD1. The CDR3 has 14 amino acids. The ends lost 8 bases at V and 4 bases at J; junction bases unmatched: 7. The germline V gene has CDR1 MNHNS and CDR2 SASEGT. CDR3 DNA sequence: TGTGCCAGCGAAGGACAGGGGGCGTGGTACGAGCAGTACTTC. It specifies CASEGQGAWYEQYF.

This chain connects TRBV5-8 to TRBJ1-1; 8 bases are a match to TRBD1. Trimming removed 0 bases from V and 0 bases from J; junction bases left unmatched: 10. The CDR3 sequence is 18 residues long. Germline V CDR1 and CDR2: SGHTS, YDEGEE. The CDR3 protein is CASSLGPRQGTLNTEAFF. CDR3 coding DNA: TGTGCCAGCAGCTTGGGCCCTAGACAGGGGACCTTGAACACTGAAGCTTTCTTT.

This chain joins TRBV28 and TRBJ1-5; no firm D call. V was clipped by 6 bases and J by 6 bases, with 9 bases between them. The CDR3 has 12 residues. Per the germline V gene, CDR1 is MDHEN and CDR2 is SYDVKM. This CDR3 reads CASSVGLQPQHF. In DNA form, the CDR3 reads TGTGCCAGCAGCGTAGGGCTTCAGCCCCAGCATTTT. The complete variable domain, with remaining parts taken from reference TRBV28 and TRBJ1-5, reads DVKVTQSSRYLVKRTGEKVFLECVQDMDHENMFWYRQDPGLGLRLIYFSYDVKMKEKGDIPEGYSVSREKKERFSLILESASTNQTSMYLCASSVGLQPQHFGDGTRLSIL.

The DNA of the CDR3 is TGTGCCAGCAGCCGGGGTGACAGGGACTCTGGAAACACCATATATTTT. Its protein is CASSRGDRDSGNTIYF. The gene calls are TRBV5-6 and TRBJ1-3, with 7 bases aligning to TRBD1. Trimming at V came to 4 bases and at J to 0 bases, leaving 7 bases not matched to a gene. Germline V lookup: CDR1 SGHDT, CDR2 YYEEEE. The CDR3 extends over 16 amino acids.

The chain carries TRBV7-8 and TRBJ1-2; D is undetermined. The CDR3 is 13 residues long. In germline, CDR1 is SGHVS, CDR2 FQNEAQ. Deletions cut 4 bases from V and 8 bases from J, with 14 bases between. CDR3 sequence (DNA): TGTGCCAGCAGCTCCGGAGGTAGCGACGGCTACACCTTC. Translating it yields CASSSGGSDGYTF.

The chain employs TRBV11-3 and TRBJ2-1; TRBD2 aligns across 10 bases. The CDR3 is 15 amino acids. In germline, CDR1 is SGHNT, CDR2 YENEEA. Germline trimming cut 6 bases from V and 4 bases from J; bases unmatched to any gene: 6. The CDR3 protein is CASSSGLAVYNEQFF. Written as DNA, the CDR3 is TGTGCCAGCAGTTCCGGACTAGCGGTTTACAATGAGCAGTTCTTC.

The V gene is TRBV9, the J gene TRBJ1-2; 8 bases align to TRBD1. CDR3 size: 14 residues. The trim removed 1 base at V and 6 bases at J, leaving 5 bases unmatched. CDR1 SGDLS and CDR2 YYNGEE come from the germline V gene. The CDR3, as DNA: TGTGCCAGCAGCGTAACAGGGGGGGATGATGGCTACACCTTC. As protein: CASSVTGGDDGYTF.

This chain links TRBV10-3 with TRBJ2-1; D not certain. Looked up from germline, CDR1 is ENHRY and CDR2 is SYGVKD. Trimming removed 7 bases from V and 0 bases from J, with 7 bases in between. The length of the CDR3 is 13 residues. The CDR3 DNA follows: TGTGCCATCAAAGGAAGCTCCTACAATGAGCAGTTCTTC. The encoded protein is CAIKGSSYNEQFF.

The chain uses TRBV7-9 and TRBJ2-7, with no clear D. Looked up from germline, CDR1 is SEHNR and CDR2 is FQNEAQ (reference sequence). The CDR3 contains 14 residues. V dropped 5 bases and J dropped 6 bases, with 17 bases sitting between them. In nucleotides, the CDR3 is TGTGCCAGCAGCCTCGATTCAACAGCAGGCGAGCAGTACTTC. This encodes CASSLDSTAGEQYF.

The chain recombines TRBV18 with TRBJ2-7; D is perhaps TRBD1 (6 bases). The CDR3 loop spans 13 amino acids. The ends were cut back, 4 bases at V and 0 bases at J, with 7 bases in the middle. CDR1 KGHSH and CDR2 LQKENI come from the germline V gene. CDR3 loop: CASSRDNSYEQYF. CDR3 nucleotide sequence: TGTGCCAGCTCACGGGACAACTCCTACGAGCAGTACTTC.

The chain uses TRBV7-9 and TRBJ2-7; 12 bases align to TRBD1. V was pared by 1 base and J by 7 bases, with 5 bases of the junction left unmatched. This CDR3 spans 15 amino acids. In germline, CDR1 is SEHNR, CDR2 FQNEAQ (reference sequence). The CDR3 DNA sequence: TGTGCCAGCAGCTTAGTCGGGACAGGGGGCGTGGAGCAGTACTTC. It is translated as CASSLVGTGGVEQYF.

The table lists this clone with a count of one. The chain is built from TRBV11-2 and TRBJ1-1; D not certain. Germline CDR1 and CDR2: SGHAT and FQNNGV. The ends were cut back, 7 bases at V and 1 base at J, with 10 bases in the middle. This CDR3 region has 13 residues. CDR3 bases: TGTGCCAGCACAATCCAGTCGAACACTGAAGCTTTCTTT. Translation gives CASTIQSNTEAFF.

The V call is TRBV4-3, the J call TRBJ2-7; D possibly corresponds to TRBD2 (5 bases). Trimming took 5 bases from V and 0 from J, leaving 17 bases between them. Per the germline V gene, CDR1 is LGHNA and CDR2 is YSLEER. CDR3 size: 16 residues. The CDR3 spells CASSRSGGPSSYEQYF. The DNA for the CDR3 is TGCGCCAGCAGCAGAAGTGGAGGACCCAGCTCCTACGAGCAGTACTTC.

This clone has only a few counts. The chain links TRBV7-3 to TRBJ2-7; D unclear. The CDR3 covers 13 residues. Germline-derived CDR1 and CDR2 are SGHTA and FQGTGA. V lost 4 bases to trimming and J lost 7 bases, with 14 bases between them. CDR3 amino acids: CASSSSPVGEQYF. Here the CDR3 DNA reads TGTGCCAGCAGCTCCTCTCCTGTTGGAGAGCAGTACTTC.

This rearrangement joins TRBV30 to TRBJ2-7; D is tentatively TRBD1 or TRBD2 (5 bases each). Deletions cut 4 bases from V and 0 bases from J, with 13 bases between. The CDR3 extends over 14 amino acids. The germline CDR1 and CDR2 sequences are GTSNPN and SVGIG (reference sequence). DNA of the CDR3: TGTGCCTGGAAGTTGTTTGGGGGCTCCTACGAGCAGTACTTC. This gives the protein CAWKLFGGSYEQYF.

The rearrangement links TRBV6-5 to TRBJ2-2, with a weak D call TRBD2 (6 bases). The CDR3 extends over 15 amino acids. Trimming stripped 8 bases from V and 3 bases from J, with 16 bases between. In germline, CDR1 is MNHEY, CDR2 SVGAGI. CDR3 coding DNA: TGTGCCAGCGGAACCGGGACTCCTGACACCGGGGAGCTGTTTTTT. It is translated as CASGTGTPDTGELFF.

This sequence joins TRBV9 and TRBJ2-1, with D uncertain. CDR3 length: 12 residues. Trimming left V 2 bases short and J 9 bases short, with 9 bases between. The germline V gene has CDR1 SGDLS and CDR2 YYNGEE. The CDR3 here is CASSVGLVEQFF. Written as DNA, the CDR3 is TGTGCCAGCAGCGTGGGCCTCGTTGAGCAGTTCTTC.

The chain couples TRBV5-4 to TRBJ1-2; possible D gene TRBD1, 5 bases. This CDR3 is built from 14 residues. Germline assignment: CDR1 SGHNT and CDR2 YYREEE (reference sequence). V dropped 2 bases and J dropped 5 bases, with 13 bases sitting between them. The CDR3 DNA follows: TGTGCCAGCAGCTTCGCCGCAGGGATATATGGCTACACCTTC. Translation gives CASSFAAGIYGYTF.

V is TRBV7-9 and J is TRBJ2-7, with D perhaps matching TRBD2 (5 bases). The germline V and J ends were trimmed by 1 base and 6 bases, with 16 bases remaining between them. In germline, CDR1 is SEHNR, CDR2 FQNEAQ (reference sequence). The CDR3 contains 15 residues. CDR3 DNA sequence: TGTGCCAGCAGCTTAGTCATGGGAGTAATGGGCGAGCAGTACTTC. The encoded protein is CASSLVMGVMGEQYF.

The chain carries TRBV25-1 and TRBJ1-2, with TRBD1 as a possible D gene (5 bases). In germline, CDR1 is MGHDK, CDR2 SYGVNS. The CDR3 is made up of 13 amino acids. With 5 bases removed from V and 6 bases from J, the gap between germline ends came to 13 bases. The CDR3 is CASSRGTGNGYTF. The CDR3 region has the DNA TGTGCCAGCAGTCGGGGGACGGGGAATGGCTACACCTTC.

This sequence joins TRBV9 and TRBJ1-1; 7 bases are a match to TRBD1. In germline, CDR1 is SGDLS, CDR2 YYNGEE. The V segment lost 0 bases and the J segment 8 bases; nucleotides outside the gene matches: 7. There are 14 residues in the CDR3. CDR3 protein: CASSVDYGTVEAFF. CDR3 DNA: TGTGCCAGCAGCGTAGACTATGGGACAGTAGAAGCTTTCTTT.

The chain carries TRBV5-1 and TRBJ2-5, with D perhaps matching TRBD2 (6 bases). The end of the DNA is better explained by TRBJ2-7, so the J call may be wrong. This CDR3 is 18 amino acids long. Germline loops: CDR1 SGHRS, CDR2 YFSETQ. The CDR3 loop is CASSSVGRGGAHSYEQYF. The CDR3 DNA is TGCGCCAGCAGCTCTGTGGGCAGAGGCGGGGCCCACTCCTACGAGCAGTACTTC.